This is a list of T cell receptor beta chains from one sample in a study of CD8 T cells in Susac syndrome. TCRdb passed the immunoSEQ multiplex PCR reads through MiXCR, listing each CDR3 protein once. The data contain 50,000 or so distinct CDR3 sequences, 93% of them singletons. The sequenced sample consisted of CD8+ T cells from PBMCs. The source is a human donor with multiple sclerosis. Both conserved end residues are part of each CDR3. The size of a clone is reported for some rows only, either as once, few or many, or as a class for expanded clones.

J: TRBJ1-2
size: .
length: 15
V: TRBV14
CDR3: CASSQSTGNRYGYTF

J: TRBJ2-5
size: .
length: 13
V: TRBV2
CDR3: CASMGVMWETQYF

J: TRBJ1-2
size: .
length: 12
V: TRBV3-1
CDR3: CASSQAGGGYTF

J: TRBJ2-7
size: .
length: 14
V: TRBV4-1
CDR3: CASSQGVQFYEQYF

J: TRBJ2-7
size: .
length: 16
V: TRBV5-4
CDR3: CASSRPTAGNPVEQYF

J: TRBJ2-7
size: .
length: 14
V: TRBV3-1
CDR3: CASSHSGETYEQYF

J: TRBJ1-6
size: .
length: 16
V: TRBV7-9
CDR3: CASSNGPSGNNSPLHF

J: TRBJ2-2
size: .
length: 14
V: TRBV6-4
CDR3: CASSPGPYTGELFF

J: TRBJ1-5
size: .
length: 15
V: TRBV6-2/TRBV6-3
CDR3: CASSYFTGRNQPQHF

J: TRBJ2-5
size: .
length: 16
V: TRBV28
CDR3: CASSSTQAFSQETQYF

J: TRBJ2-7
size: .
length: 12
V: TRBV10-2
CDR3: CASSGGAHEQYF

J: TRBJ2-4
size: .
length: 16
V: TRBV7-8
CDR3: CASSSLILAVRDFQYF

J: TRBJ1-1
size: .
length: 13
V: TRBV7-9
CDR3: CASSSGAGLEAFF

J: TRBJ2-3
size: few
length: 18
V: TRBV20-1
CDR3: CSARGPSGGALGTDTQYF

J: TRBJ2-7
size: once
length: 14
V: TRBV27
CDR3: CASSSPGEAYEQYF

J: TRBJ1-1
size: once
length: 15
V: TRBV20-1
CDR3: CSARAISDTNTEAFF

J: TRBJ2-1
size: once
length: 14
V: TRBV7-2
CDR3: CASSFSGGYNEQFF

J: TRBJ2-7
size: once
length: 13
V: TRBV20-1
CDR3: CSAWDRDSYEQYF

J: TRBJ2-5
size: few
length: 16
V: TRBV15
CDR3: CATSSERSLPEETQYF

J: TRBJ1-1
size: .
length: 14
V: TRBV19
CDR3: CASTIGTLNTEAFF

J: TRBJ2-1
size: .
length: 13
V: TRBV20-1
CDR3: CSARDLPGNEQFF

J: TRBJ2-7
size: once
length: 17
V: TRBV28
CDR3: CASSLSAGGLDFHEQYF

J: TRBJ2-7
size: .
length: 14
V: TRBV28
CDR3: CASSSPDRGYEQYF

J: TRBJ2-5
size: once
length: 16
V: TRBV6-2/TRBV6-3
CDR3: CASSPGTSGDQETQYF

J: TRBJ2-7
size: .
length: 16
V: TRBV4-1
CDR3: CASSQVYTGSSYEQYF

J: TRBJ2-1
size: .
length: 16
V: TRBV24-1
CDR3: CATSDSWTGEYNEQFF